This T cell receptor (beta chain) was found in a study of T-cell reconstitution after alpha-beta-depleted transplantation in children. The CDR3 runs 12 residues. CDR1 is DFQATT and CDR2 is SNEGSKA in the germline V gene (reference sequence). The V and J ends lost 0 bases and 3 bases respectively, with 6 bases between them. The sample holds many counts of this clonotype. Unique molecular identifiers were incorporated during preparation of the TCRbeta library. TCRdb fed the PCR reads into MiXCR, producing one record per CDR3 protein. Here the sample spans approximately 640,000 distinct CDR3 sequences, roughly 15% being singletons.

This sequence was found in a human donor who donated a stem cell graft to a child with acute myeloid leukemia. The chain has TRBV20-1 and TRBJ2-7; D gene uncertain. The material sequenced was PBMCs from the stem cell graft donor, taken from the stem cell graft. Here the CDR3 reads CSARDFFYEQYF. CDR3 in DNA: TGCAGTGCTAGAGATTTTTTCTACGAGCAGTACTTC.